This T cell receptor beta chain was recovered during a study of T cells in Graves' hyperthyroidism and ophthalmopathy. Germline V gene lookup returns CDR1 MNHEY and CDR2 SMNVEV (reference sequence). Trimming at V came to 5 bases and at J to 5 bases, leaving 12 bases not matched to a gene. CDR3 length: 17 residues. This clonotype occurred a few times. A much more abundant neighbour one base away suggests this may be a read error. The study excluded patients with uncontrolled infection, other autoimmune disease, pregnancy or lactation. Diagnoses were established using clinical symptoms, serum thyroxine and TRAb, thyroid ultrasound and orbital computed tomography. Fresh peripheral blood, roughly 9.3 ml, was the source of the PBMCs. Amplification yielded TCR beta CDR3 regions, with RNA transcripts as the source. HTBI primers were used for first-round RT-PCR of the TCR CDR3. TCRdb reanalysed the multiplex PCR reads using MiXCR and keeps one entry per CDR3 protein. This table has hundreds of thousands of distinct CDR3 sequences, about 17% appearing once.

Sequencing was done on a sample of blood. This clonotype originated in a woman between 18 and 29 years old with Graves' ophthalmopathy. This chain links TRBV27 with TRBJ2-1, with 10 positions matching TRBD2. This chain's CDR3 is CASSPLRTSGANNEQFF. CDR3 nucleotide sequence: TGTGCCAGCAGTCCGCTAAGGACTAGCGGTGCTAACAATGAGCAGTTCTTC.